The source of this TCR beta chain is a study of T cell changes during pregnancy in multiple sclerosis. The CDR3 consists of 12 residues. Trimming cost V 2 bases and J 5 bases, with 9 bases left between them. Germline-derived CDR1 and CDR2 are SQVTM and ANQGSEA. Here immunoSEQ multiplex PCR was the method, and the copy in TCRdb shows in-frame clones only, minus some. This sample has tens of thousands of clones, with nearly 95% found just once. The chain links TRBV29-1 to TRBJ2-5; a weak D match, TRBD1 (5 bases). The specimen was peripheral blood, collected in the first trimester of pregnancy. The sequence was collected from a female donor with multiple sclerosis, enrolled in a pregnancy study. CDR3 residues: CSVESPGETQYF. CDR3 nucleotide sequence: TGCAGCGTTGAATCCCCAGGGGAGACCCAGTACTTC.